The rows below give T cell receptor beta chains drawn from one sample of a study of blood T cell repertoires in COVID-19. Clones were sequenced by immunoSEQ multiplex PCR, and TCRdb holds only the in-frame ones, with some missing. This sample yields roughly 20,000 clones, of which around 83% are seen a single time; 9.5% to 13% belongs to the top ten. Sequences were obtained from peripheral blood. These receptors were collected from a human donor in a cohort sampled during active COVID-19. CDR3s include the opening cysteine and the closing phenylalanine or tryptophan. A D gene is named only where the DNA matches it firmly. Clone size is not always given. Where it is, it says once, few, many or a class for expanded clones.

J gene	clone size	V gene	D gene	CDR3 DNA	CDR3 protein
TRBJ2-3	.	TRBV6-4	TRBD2	TGTGCCAGCAGCCTACTAGCGGGAGAAACAGATACGCAGTATTTT	CASSLLAGETDTQYF
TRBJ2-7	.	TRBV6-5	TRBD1	TGTGCCAGCATCGGACAGGATTACTACGAGCAGTACTTC	CASIGQDYYEQYF
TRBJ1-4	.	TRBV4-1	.	TGCGCCAGCAGCCTTAGAATCAATGAAAAACTGTTTTTT	CASSLRINEKLFF
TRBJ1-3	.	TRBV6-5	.	TGTGCCAGCAGTTCCCCAGGGTCCTCCTCTGGAAACACCATATATTTT	CASSSPGSSSGNTIYF
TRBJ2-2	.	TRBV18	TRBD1	TGTGCCAGCTCACAACTGGGACAGGGCTTTGGGAACACCGGGGAGCTGTTTTTT	CASSQLGQGFGNTGELFF
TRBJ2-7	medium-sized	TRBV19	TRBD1	TGTGCCAGTAAGGACAGGGGGTTTCCCGAGCAGTACTTC	CASKDRGFPEQYF
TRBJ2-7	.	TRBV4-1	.	TGCGCCAGCAGCCAAGATTGGCGGGGGCGCGAGCAGTACTTC	CASSQDWRGREQYF
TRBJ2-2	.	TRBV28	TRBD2	TGTGCCAGCAGTCGACTAGCGGGAGGCCTCGGGAACACCGGGGAGCTGTTTTTT	CASSRLAGGLGNTGELFF
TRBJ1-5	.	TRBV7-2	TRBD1	TGTGCCAGCAGCTTAGATGGACAGGTTTACAATCAGCCCCAGCATTTT	CASSLDGQVYNQPQHF
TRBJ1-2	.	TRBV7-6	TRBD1	TGTGCCAGCAGCAGAGGGACAGCGGACTCATATGGCTACACCTTC	CASSRGTADSYGYTF
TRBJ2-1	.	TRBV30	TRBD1	TGTGCCTGGAGTGTAAGTTGGGGGACAGGGCCCAACAATGAGCAGTTCTTC	CAWSVSWGTGPNNEQFF
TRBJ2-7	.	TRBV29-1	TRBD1	TGCAGCGTTGCACCCGGACAGGTCCTTTCCTACGAGCAGTACTTC	CSVAPGQVLSYEQYF
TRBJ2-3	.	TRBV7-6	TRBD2	TGTGCCAGCAGTTTAGCGGGAGGGGACACAGATACGCAGTATTTT	CASSLAGGDTDTQYF
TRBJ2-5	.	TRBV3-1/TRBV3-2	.	TGTGCCAGCAGCCCCAAGTTTGGCTGGTCTCGGGAGTTCGACTTC	CASSPKFGWSREFDF
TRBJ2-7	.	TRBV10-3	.	TGTGCCATCAGTGAGCCCCTCAAGACAGACAGGACAACCTACGAGCAGTACTTC	CAISEPLKTDRTTYEQYF
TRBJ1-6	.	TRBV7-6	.	TGTGCCAGCAGCCCCAGGGACAACTATAATTCACCCCTCCACTTT	CASSPRDNYNSPLHF